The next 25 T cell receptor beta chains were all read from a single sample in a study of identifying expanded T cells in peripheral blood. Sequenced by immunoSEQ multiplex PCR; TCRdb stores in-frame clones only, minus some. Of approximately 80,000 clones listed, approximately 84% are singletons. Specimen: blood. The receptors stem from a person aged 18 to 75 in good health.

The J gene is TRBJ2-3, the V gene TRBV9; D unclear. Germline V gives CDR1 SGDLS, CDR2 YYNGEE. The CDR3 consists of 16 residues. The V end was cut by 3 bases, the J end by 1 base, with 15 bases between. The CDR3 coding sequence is TGTGCCAGCAGCGCGCCACTGAATAAGGGCACAGATACGCAGTATTTT. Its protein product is CASSAPLNKGTDTQYF.

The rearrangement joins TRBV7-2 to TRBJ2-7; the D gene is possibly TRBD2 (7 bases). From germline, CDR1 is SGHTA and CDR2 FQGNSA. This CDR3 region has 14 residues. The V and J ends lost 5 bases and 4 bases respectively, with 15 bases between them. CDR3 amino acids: CASSPQGGQYEQYF. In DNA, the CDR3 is TGTGCCAGCAGCCCACAGGGAGGGCAGTACGAGCAGTACTTC.

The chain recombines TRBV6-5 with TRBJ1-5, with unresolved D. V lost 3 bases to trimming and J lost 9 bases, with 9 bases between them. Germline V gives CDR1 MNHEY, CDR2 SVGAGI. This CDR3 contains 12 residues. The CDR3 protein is CASSYAVGPQHF. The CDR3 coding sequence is TGTGCCAGCAGTTATGCAGTAGGGCCCCAGCATTTT.

The CDR3 DNA follows: TGTGCCAGCAGCCCCACGGGCTACACAGATACGCAGTATTTT. Protein product: CASSPTGYTDTQYF. The chain links TRBV7-9 to TRBJ2-3; D is ambiguous. From germline, CDR1 is SEHNR and CDR2 FQNEAQ (reference sequence). CDR3 length: 14 amino acids. Trimming took 5 bases from V and 2 from J, leaving 11 bases between them. The whole variable domain, filled in from reference TRBV7-9 and TRBJ2-3, reads DTGVSQNPRHKITKRGQNVTFRCDPISEHNRLYWYRQTLGQGPEFLTYFQNEAQLEKSRLLSDRFSAERPKGSFSTLEIQRTEQGDSAMYLCASSPTGYTDTQYFGPGTRLTVL.

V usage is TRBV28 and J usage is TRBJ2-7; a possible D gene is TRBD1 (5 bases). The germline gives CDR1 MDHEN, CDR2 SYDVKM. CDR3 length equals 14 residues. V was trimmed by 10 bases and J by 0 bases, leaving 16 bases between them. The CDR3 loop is CATRRQTTSYEQYF. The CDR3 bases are TGTGCCACCAGGAGACAGACAACCTCCTACGAGCAGTACTTC.

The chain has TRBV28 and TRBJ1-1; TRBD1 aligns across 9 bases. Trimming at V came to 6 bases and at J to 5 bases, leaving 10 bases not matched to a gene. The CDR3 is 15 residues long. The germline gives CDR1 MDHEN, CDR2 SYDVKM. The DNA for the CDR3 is TGTGCCAGCAGACCCCCGGGACAGGGTTGGACTGAAGCTTTCTTT. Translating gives CASRPPGQGWTEAFF.

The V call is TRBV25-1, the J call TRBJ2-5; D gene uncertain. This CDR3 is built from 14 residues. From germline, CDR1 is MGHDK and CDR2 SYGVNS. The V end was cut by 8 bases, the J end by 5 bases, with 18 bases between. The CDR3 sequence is CASRPRLPLETQYF. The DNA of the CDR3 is TGTGCCAGCCGACCAAGACTCCCTCTTGAGACCCAGTACTTC.

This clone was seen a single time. CDR3 bases: TGTGCCAGCAGTTCTTTGGGTGCGGAGACCCAGTACTTC. Translation gives CASSSLGAETQYF. The chain combines TRBV6-6 with TRBJ2-5; D call uncertain. This CDR3 is 13 amino acids long. V lost 4 bases, J lost 5 bases, and 11 bases lay in between. Germline assignment: CDR1 MNHNY and CDR2 SVGAGI (reference sequence).

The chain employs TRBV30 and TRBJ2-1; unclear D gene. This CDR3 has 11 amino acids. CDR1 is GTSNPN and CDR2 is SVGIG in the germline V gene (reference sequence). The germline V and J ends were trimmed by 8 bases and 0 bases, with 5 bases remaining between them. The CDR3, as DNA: TGTGCCCGTCGCTCCTACAATGAGCAGTTCTTC. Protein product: CARRSYNEQFF.

The CDR3 region has the DNA TGTGCCAGCTCACCACTAGCGGGAGGTTACGAGCAGTACTTC. Its protein is CASSPLAGGYEQYF. The chain uses TRBV18 and TRBJ2-7, with TRBD2 identical over 10 bases. The CDR3 loop spans 14 amino acids. Germline lookup yields CDR1 KGHSH and CDR2 LQKENI. V dropped 1 base and J dropped 4; count of bases not matched to a gene: 1. The whole variable domain, filled in from reference TRBV18 and TRBJ2-7, reads NAGVMQNPRHLVRRRGQEARLRCSPMKGHSHVYWYRQLPEEGLKFMVYLQKENIIDESGMPKERFSAEFPKEGPSILRIQQVVRGDSAAYFCASSPLAGGYEQYFGPGTRLTVT.

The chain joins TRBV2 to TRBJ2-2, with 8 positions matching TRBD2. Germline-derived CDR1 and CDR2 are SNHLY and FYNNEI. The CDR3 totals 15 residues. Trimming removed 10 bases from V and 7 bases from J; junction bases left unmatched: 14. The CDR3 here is CATLPGLGRGGELFF. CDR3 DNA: TGTGCCACCCTACCGGGACTAGGAAGGGGCGGGGAGCTGTTTTTT.

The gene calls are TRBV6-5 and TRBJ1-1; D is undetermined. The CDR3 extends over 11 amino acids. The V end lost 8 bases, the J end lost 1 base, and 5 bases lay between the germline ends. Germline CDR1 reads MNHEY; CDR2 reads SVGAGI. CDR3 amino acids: CASEKNTEAFF. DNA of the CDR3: TGTGCCAGCGAAAAGAACACTGAAGCTTTCTTT.

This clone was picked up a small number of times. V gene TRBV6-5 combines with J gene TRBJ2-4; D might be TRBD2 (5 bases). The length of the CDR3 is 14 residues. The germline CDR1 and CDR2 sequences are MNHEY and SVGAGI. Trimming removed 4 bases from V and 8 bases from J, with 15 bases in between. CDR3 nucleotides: TGTGCCAGCAGTTCCCCGGGGTGGGGAGACATTCAGTACTTC. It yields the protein CASSSPGWGDIQYF.

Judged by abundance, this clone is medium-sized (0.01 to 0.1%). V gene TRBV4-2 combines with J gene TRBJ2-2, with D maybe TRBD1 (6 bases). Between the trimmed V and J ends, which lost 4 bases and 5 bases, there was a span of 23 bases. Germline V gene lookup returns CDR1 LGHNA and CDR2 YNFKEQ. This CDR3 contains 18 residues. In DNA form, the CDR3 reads TGTGCCAGCAGCCCTACCTTGGGGCAGGGGTCGTCGACCGGGGAGCTGTTTTTT. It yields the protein CASSPTLGQGSSTGELFF.

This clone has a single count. The CDR3 bases are TGTGCCAGCTCGCAGACGGACTCCTACGAGCAGTACTTC. Translating it yields CASSQTDSYEQYF. V and J are TRBV25-1 and TRBJ2-7; D uncertain. The CDR3 totals 13 residues. The V gene lost 8 bases and the J gene lost 0 bases, with 11 bases spanning the gap. CDR1 and CDR2 from the germline V gene are MGHDK and SYGVNS.

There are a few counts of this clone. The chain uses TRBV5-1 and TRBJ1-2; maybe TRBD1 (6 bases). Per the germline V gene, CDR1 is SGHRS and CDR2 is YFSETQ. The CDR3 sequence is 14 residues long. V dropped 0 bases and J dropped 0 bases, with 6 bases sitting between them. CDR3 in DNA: TGCGCCAGCAGCTTGGGACAGGCTAACTATGGCTACACCTTC. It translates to CASSLGQANYGYTF.

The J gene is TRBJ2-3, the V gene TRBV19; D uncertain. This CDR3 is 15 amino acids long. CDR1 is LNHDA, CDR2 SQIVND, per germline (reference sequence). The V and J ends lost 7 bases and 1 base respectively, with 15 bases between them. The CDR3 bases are TGTGCCAGTACCCAGGCCCCGGCCCGCACAGATACGCAGTATTTT. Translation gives CASTQAPARTDTQYF.

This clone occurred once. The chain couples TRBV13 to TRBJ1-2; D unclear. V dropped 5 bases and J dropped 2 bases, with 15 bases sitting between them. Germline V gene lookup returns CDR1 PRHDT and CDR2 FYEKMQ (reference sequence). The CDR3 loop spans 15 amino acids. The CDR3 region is CASSPTRGANYGYTF. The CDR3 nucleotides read TGTGCCAGCAGCCCTACCCGGGGTGCGAACTATGGCTACACCTTC.

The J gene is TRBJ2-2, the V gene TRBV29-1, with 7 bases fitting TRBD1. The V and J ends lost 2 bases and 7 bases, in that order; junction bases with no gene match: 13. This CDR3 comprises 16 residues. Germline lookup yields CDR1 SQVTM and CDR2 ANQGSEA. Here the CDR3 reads CSVEILGTETYGELFF. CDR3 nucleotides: TGCAGCGTTGAAATTCTAGGGACAGAGACTTACGGGGAGCTGTTTTTT.

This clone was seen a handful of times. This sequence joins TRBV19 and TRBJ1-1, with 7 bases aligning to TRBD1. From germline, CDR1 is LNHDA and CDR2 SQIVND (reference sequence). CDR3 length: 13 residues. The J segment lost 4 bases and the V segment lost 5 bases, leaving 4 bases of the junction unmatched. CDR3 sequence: CASSSRGGTEAFF. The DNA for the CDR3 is TGTGCCAGTAGTTCCAGGGGGGGCACTGAAGCTTTCTTT.

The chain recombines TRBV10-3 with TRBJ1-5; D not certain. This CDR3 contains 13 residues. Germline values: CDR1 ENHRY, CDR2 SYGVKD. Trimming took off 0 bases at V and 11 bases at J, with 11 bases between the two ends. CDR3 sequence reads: CAISESQSGTQHF. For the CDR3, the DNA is TGTGCCATCAGTGAGTCGCAGAGTGGGACCCAGCATTTT.

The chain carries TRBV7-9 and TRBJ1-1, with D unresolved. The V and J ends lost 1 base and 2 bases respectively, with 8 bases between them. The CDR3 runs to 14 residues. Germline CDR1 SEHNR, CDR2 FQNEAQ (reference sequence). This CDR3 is CASSLVGANTEAFF. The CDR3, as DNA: TGTGCCAGCAGCTTAGTGGGAGCTAACACTGAAGCTTTCTTT.

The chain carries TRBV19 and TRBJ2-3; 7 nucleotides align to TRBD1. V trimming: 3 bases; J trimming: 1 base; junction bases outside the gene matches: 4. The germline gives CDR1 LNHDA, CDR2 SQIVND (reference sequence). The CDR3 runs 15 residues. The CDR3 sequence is CASSIGQGGTDTQYF. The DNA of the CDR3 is TGTGCCAGTAGTATTGGTCAGGGGGGCACAGATACGCAGTATTTT.

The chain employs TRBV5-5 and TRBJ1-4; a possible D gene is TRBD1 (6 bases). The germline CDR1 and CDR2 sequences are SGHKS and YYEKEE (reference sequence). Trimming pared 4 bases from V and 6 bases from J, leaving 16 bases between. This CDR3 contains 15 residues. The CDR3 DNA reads TGTGCCAGCAGCCCAACAGGGTCGGAGGATGAAAAACTGTTTTTT. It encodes CASSPTGSEDEKLFF.

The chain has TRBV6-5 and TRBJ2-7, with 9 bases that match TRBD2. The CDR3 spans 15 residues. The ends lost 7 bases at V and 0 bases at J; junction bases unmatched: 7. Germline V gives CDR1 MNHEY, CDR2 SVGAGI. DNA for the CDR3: TGTGCCAGCACCCGGGATAGCGGGAGCTCCTACGAGCAGTACTTC. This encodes CASTRDSGSSYEQYF.